This T cell receptor (beta chain) is drawn from a study of glioma-infiltrating T cells after dendritic cell vaccination. Points from the study as a whole: Higher TCR clonality did not directly relate to longer survival.

Of note for this clone: Its antigen is undetermined.

With 5 bases clipped from V and 5 bases from J, the junction kept 6 bases outside the gene matches. This CDR3 has 14 amino acids. Germline V lookup: CDR1 MDHEN, CDR2 SYDVKM. Clones were sequenced by immunoSEQ multiplex PCR, and TCRdb holds only the in-frame ones, with some missing. The table records hundreds of clones, more than 65% of them present only once. This chain uses TRBV28 with TRBJ1-2; 9 nucleotides line up with TRBD1. Sequencing used tumor tissue, obtained before dendritic cell vaccination. The receptor was isolated from a human donor with glioblastoma. CDR3: CASSPGTGKYGYTF. In DNA, the CDR3 is TGTGCCAGCAGTCCAGGGACAGGGAAATATGGCTACACCTTC.